A single sample gave rise to the 15 T cell receptor beta chains below, sequenced in a study of blood T cell repertoires in COVID-19. TCRdb's table, derived via immunoSEQ multiplex PCR, lists solely in-frame clones and lacks some. This repertoire shows 170,000 or so clones, 90% found once; its top ten account for approximately 0.5%. The sequencing sample was made of peripheral blood. These receptors all stem from a man in his fifties or sixties with acute or convalescent COVID-19.

The V gene is TRBV4-1, the J gene TRBJ2-5; 11 bases are shared with TRBD2. Per germline, CDR1 MGHRA and CDR2 YSYEKL. V lost 2 bases, J lost 2 bases, and 4 bases stayed unmatched. The CDR3 sequence is 16 residues long. CDR3 nucleotide sequence: TGCGCCAGCAGCCAAAGGGGACTAGCGGTTCAAGAGACCCAGTACTTC. Its protein product is CASSQRGLAVQETQYF.

Note on this clone: A much larger clone differs by one base, so this may be a read error. J is TRBJ2-2 and V is TRBV11-2; 10 bases align to TRBD1. The CDR3 runs 14 residues. Germline V gene sequence: CDR1 SGHAT, CDR2 FQNNGV. V gave up 3 bases and J gave up 5 bases; unmatched junction bases: 0. Written as DNA, the CDR3 is TGTGCCAGCAGCTTGGACAGGGGGACCGGGGAGCTGTTTTTT. It yields the protein CASSLDRGTGELFF.

The chain carries TRBV15 and TRBJ2-6, with 8 bases aligning to TRBD2. CDR1 and CDR2 (germline): LNHNV, YYDKDF (reference sequence). Losses at the gene ends were 0 bases for V and 0 bases for J; bases not matched to a gene: 4. The CDR3 length is 18 residues. The CDR3 DNA sequence: TGTGCCACCAGCAGAGAAACGGGAGGGCTCTCTGGGGCCAACGTCCTGACTTTC. This gives the protein CATSRETGGLSGANVLTF.

This clone was detected once. The V call is TRBV4-3, the J call TRBJ2-7, with D maybe TRBD2 (6 bases). Germline CDR1 LGHNA, CDR2 YSLEER. This CDR3 has 16 amino acids. Trimming took off 3 bases at V and 1 base at J, with 16 bases between the two ends. CDR3 DNA sequence: TGCGCCAGCAGCCACGTACCGGGACTTTCTTCCTACGAGCAGTACGTC. Amino acid sequence: CASSHVPGLSSYEQYV.

The chain recombines TRBV10-2 with TRBJ2-1, with D unclear. This CDR3 has 13 amino acids. Germline loops: CDR1 WSHSY, CDR2 SAAADI. Trimming took off 6 bases at V and 6 bases at J, with 12 bases between the two ends. The CDR3 sequence is CASSSDSRNEQFF. In nucleotides, the CDR3 is TGCGCCAGCAGCTCAGATTCACGCAATGAGCAGTTCTTC.

Only one count was recorded for this clone. This chain joins TRBV29-1 and TRBJ2-5; 9 bases agree with TRBD1. CDR3 length equals 13 residues. The junction had 8 bases not matched to a gene; V was cut back by 7 bases and J by 5 bases. The V gene's germline CDR1 is SQVTM and CDR2 ANQGSEA. The CDR3 spells CSGGTGNRETQYF. The CDR3 DNA is TGCAGCGGTGGGACAGGGAATAGGGAGACCCAGTACTTC. Using reference TRBV29-1 and TRBJ2-5 for the parts outside the CDR3, the full variable domain is SAVISQKPSRDICQRGTSLTIQCQVDSQVTMMFWYRQQPGQSLTLIATANQGSEATYESGFVIDKFPISRPNLTFSTLTVSNMSPEDSSIYLCSGGTGNRETQYFGPGTRLLVL.

This chain joins TRBV6-6 and TRBJ1-3, with 7 nucleotides matching TRBD1. The germline V gene encodes CDR1 MNHNY and CDR2 SVGAGI (reference sequence). The CDR3 is 15 residues long. J gave up 2 bases and V 2 bases, and 3 bases lay outside the gene matches. The CDR3 loop reads CASSYHRGTGNTIYF. The CDR3 DNA follows: TGTGCCAGCAGTTACCACAGGGGAACTGGAAACACCATATATTTT.

The chain links TRBV27 to TRBJ1-5; tentatively, D is TRBD1 (6 bases). The V and J ends lost 6 bases and 4 bases respectively, with 10 bases between them. CDR3 length: 13 residues. Looked up from germline, CDR1 is MNHEY and CDR2 is SMNVEV (reference sequence). The CDR3 region is CASSGTWNQPQHF. Written as DNA, the CDR3 is TGTGCCAGCAGCGGGACATGGAATCAGCCCCAGCATTTT.

The CDR3 coding sequence is TGTGCCACCAGCAGAGCGCCGAAACGGAGCACAGATACGCAGTATTTT. Its translation: CATSRAPKRSTDTQYF. The gene calls are TRBV15 and TRBJ2-3; D uncertain. In germline, CDR1 is LNHNV, CDR2 YYDKDF (reference sequence). The CDR3 length is 16 residues. Trimming stripped 1 base from V and 0 bases from J, with 11 bases between.

V usage is TRBV12-3 or TRBV12-4 and J usage is TRBJ2-1; TRBD1 might be the D (5 bases). The CDR3 is 13 amino acids. Trimming pared 6 bases from V and 4 bases from J, leaving 10 bases between. The CDR3 DNA reads TGTGCCAGCAGCACCGACAGTTACAATGAGCAGTTCTTC. Protein sequence: CASSTDSYNEQFF.

This sequence joins TRBV9 and TRBJ2-2, with 9 bases lining up with TRBD1. The length of the CDR3 is 15 residues. Looked up from germline, CDR1 is SGDLS and CDR2 is YYNGEE. J lost 5 bases, V lost 3 bases, and 5 bases had no gene match. In DNA form, the CDR3 reads TGTGCCAGCAGCGGGGGACAGGGAGTAACCGGGGAGCTGTTTTTT. It specifies CASSGGQGVTGELFF.

This clone was seen more than once but under ten times. This rearrangement joins TRBV5-1 to TRBJ2-1; TRBD2 might be the D (5 bases). Trimming removed 0 bases at V and 7 bases at J, with 17 bases between. This CDR3 is 16 amino acids long. Germline V gene data show CDR1 as SGHRS and CDR2 as YFSETQ. Here the CDR3 reads CASSLASAERTNEQFF. The CDR3 coding sequence is TGCGCCAGCAGCTTGGCCTCAGCGGAACGGACGAATGAGCAGTTCTTC.

The chain has TRBV5-1 and TRBJ2-7; perhaps TRBD1 as D (5 bases). The CDR3 is 14 amino acids. Trimming took off 0 bases at V and 5 bases at J, with 12 bases between the two ends. In germline, CDR1 is SGHRS, CDR2 YFSETQ. Here the CDR3 DNA reads TGCGCCAGCAGCTTGGGGCAGGGATCCCACGAGCAGTACTTC. Protein product: CASSLGQGSHEQYF.

The chain joins TRBV30 to TRBJ2-1, with unresolved D. Germline V gene lookup returns CDR1 GTSNPN and CDR2 SVGIG (reference sequence). The CDR3 is 11 amino acids. Deletions cut 5 bases from V and 7 bases from J, with 9 bases between. This CDR3 is CAWAVRNEQFF. The CDR3 DNA sequence: TGTGCCTGGGCGGTCAGGAATGAGCAGTTCTTC.

This chain joins TRBV28 and TRBJ1-2, with 7 bases lining up with TRBD1. Germline CDR1 and CDR2: MDHEN and SYDVKM. V dropped 6 bases and J dropped 10; count of bases not matched to a gene: 20. The CDR3 is made up of 16 amino acids. The CDR3 DNA sequence: TGTGCCAGCAGCACCGGGACAGCCTATAGCCCTATAACCTACACCTTC. Encoded protein: CASSTGTAYSPITYTF.